This T cell receptor beta chain was profiled in a study of cytomegalovirus exposure and HLA in healthy donors. Study conclusions and caveats: A later analysis found most CMV-associated TCR beta chains apparently HLA-restricted. Roughly even sequencing depth across donors was the assumption behind the presence/absence analyses.

This clone was counted a single time. What it recognizes is unknown. Primers for the PCR totalled 60 Vbeta and 13 Jbeta. This table comes from immunoSEQ multiplex PCR, and its TCRdb copy is limited to in-frame clones, with some not included. The sample lists about 90,000 clones, approximately 56% occurring once. The CDR3 contains 12 residues. This clonotype originated in a young woman in good health and CMV-seropositive. Sequencing was done on a sample of PBMCs. The chain couples TRBV21-1 to TRBJ1-2; TRBD1 is the table's D call and was not checked against the DNA. TRBV21-1 is a documented pseudogene. DNA of the CDR3: TGTGCCAGCAGAGACAGGACCTATGGCTACACCTTC. Translating gives CASRDRTYGYTF.